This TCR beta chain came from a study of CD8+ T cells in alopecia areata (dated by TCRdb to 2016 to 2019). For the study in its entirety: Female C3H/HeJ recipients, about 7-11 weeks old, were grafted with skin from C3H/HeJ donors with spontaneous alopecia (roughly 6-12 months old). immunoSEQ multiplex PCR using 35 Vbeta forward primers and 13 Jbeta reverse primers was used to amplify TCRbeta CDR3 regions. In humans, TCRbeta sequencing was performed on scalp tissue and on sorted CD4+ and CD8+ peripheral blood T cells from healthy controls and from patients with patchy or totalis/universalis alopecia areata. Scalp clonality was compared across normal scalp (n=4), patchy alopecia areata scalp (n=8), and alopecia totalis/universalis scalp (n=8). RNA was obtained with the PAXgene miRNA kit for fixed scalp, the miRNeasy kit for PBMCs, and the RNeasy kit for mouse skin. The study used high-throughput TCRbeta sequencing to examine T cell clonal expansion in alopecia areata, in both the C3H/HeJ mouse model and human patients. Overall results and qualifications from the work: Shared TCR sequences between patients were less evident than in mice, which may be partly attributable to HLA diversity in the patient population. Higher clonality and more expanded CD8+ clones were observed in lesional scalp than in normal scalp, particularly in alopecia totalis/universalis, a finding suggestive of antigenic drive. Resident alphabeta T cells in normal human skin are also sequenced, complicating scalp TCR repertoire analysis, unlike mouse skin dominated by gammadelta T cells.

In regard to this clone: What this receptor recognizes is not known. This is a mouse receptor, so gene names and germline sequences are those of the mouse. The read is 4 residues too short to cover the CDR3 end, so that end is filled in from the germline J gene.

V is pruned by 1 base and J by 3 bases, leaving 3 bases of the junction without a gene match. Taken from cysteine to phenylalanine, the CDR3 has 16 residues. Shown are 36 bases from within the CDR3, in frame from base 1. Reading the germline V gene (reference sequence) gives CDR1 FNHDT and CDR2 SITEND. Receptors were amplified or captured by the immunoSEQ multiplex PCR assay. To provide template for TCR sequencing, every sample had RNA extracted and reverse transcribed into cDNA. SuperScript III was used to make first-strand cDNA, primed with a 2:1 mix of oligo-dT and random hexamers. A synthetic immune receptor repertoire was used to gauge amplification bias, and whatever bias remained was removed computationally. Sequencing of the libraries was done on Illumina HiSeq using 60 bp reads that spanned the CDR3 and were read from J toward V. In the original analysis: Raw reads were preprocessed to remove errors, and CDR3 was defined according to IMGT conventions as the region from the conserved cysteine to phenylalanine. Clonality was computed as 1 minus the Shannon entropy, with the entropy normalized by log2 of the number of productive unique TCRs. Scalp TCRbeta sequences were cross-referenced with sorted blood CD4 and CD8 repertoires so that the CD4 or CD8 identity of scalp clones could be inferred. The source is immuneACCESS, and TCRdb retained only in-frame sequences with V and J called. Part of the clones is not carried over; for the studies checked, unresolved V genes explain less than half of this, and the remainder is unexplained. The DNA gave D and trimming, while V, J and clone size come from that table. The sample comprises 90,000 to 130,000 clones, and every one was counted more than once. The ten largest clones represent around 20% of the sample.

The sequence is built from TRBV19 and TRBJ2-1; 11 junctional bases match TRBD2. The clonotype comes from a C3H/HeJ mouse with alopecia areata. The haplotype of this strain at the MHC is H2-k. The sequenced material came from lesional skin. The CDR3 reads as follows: CASSIKTGGVYAEQFF. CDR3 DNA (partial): TGTGCCAGCAGTATAAAGACTGGGGGGGTCTATGCT.